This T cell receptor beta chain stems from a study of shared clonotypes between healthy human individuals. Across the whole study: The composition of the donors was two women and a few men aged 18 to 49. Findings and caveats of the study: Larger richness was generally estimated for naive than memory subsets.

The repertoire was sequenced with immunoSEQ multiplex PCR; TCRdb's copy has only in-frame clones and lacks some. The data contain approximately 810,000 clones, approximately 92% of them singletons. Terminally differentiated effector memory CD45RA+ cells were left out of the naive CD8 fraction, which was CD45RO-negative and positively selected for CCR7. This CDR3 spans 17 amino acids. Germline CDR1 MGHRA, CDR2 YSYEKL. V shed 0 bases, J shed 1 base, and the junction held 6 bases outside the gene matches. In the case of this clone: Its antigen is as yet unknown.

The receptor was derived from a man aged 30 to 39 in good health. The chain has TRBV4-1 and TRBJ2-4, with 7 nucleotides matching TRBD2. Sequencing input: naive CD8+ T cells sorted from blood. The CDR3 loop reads CASSQEFWEGAKNIQYF. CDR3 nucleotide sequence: TGCGCCAGCAGCCAAGAATTTTGGGAGGGGGCCAAAAACATTCAGTACTTC.